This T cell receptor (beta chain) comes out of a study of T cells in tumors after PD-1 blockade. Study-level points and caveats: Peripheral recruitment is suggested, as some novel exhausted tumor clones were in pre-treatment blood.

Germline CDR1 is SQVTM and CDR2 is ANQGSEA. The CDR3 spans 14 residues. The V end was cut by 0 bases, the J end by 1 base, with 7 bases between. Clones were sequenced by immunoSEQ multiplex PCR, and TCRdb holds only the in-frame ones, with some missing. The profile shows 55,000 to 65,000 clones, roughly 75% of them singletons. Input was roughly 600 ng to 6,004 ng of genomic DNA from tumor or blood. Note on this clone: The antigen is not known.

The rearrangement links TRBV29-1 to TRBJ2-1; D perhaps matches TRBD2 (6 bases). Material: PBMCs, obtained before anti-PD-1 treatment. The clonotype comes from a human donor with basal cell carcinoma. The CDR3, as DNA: TGCAGCGTTGAAGATGCGGGGTCCTACAATGAGCAGTTCTTC. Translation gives CSVEDAGSYNEQFF.